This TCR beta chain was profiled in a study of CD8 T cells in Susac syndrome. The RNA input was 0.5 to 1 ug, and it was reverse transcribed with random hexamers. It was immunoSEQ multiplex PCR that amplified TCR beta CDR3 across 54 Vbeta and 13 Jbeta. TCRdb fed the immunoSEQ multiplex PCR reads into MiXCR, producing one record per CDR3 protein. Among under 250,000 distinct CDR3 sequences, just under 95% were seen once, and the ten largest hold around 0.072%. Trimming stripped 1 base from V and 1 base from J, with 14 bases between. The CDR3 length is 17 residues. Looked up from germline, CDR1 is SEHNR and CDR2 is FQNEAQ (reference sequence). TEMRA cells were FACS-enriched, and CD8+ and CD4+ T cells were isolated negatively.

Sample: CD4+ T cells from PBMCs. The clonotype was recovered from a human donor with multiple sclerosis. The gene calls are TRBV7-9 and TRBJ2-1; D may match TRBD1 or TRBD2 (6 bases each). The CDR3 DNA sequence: TGTGCCAGCAGCTTAGGGGGGGCAAGCGGGTCCTACAATGAGCAGTTCTTC. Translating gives CASSLGGASGSYNEQFF. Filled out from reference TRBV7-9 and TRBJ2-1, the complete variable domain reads DTGVSQNPRHKITKRGQNVTFRCDPISEHNRLYWYRQTLGQGPEFLTYFQNEAQLEKSRLLSDRFSAERPKGSFSTLEIQRTEQGDSAMYLCASSLGGASGSYNEQFFGPGTRLTVL.